Detailed here is one T cell receptor (beta chain). This clone occurred once. Which antigen it targets is not known. Base quality data are lacking; no much larger clone is found one base away. Library preparation used the immunoSEQ multiplex PCR assay. For the multiplex PCR, a mixture combining 60 forward primers for TCR Vbeta segments and 13 reverse primers for TCR Jbeta segments was used. Amplification of the CDR3 region of rearranged TCR beta genes was performed with a multiplex PCR assay on genomic DNA. The Illumina HiSeq System was used to sequence the amplified TCR beta libraries as 87-base-pair reads. The study's own analysis went as follows. Across the 600 to 700 repertoires, a later analysis counted 78 million or so unique TCR beta chains, roughly 11 million of which were shared by at least two donors. A nearest-neighbor algorithm error-corrected the raw reads and collapsed the reads into unique sequences, merging closely related sequences to remove PCR and sequencing errors. To assign V, D and J gene segments, CDR3 sequences were aligned to IMGT reference sequences. For a sequence to be retained, at least a six-nucleotide match to both a V gene segment and a J gene segment was required. A rearrangement counted as productive if the CDR3 had no stop codons and remained in frame with V and J, and every other rearrangement counted as non-productive. CDR3 was defined according to IMGT convention as the region running from the second conserved V-encoded cysteine to the conserved J-encoded phenylalanine. Sequences without an unambiguous match to a single V gene segment were excluded from the earlier analysis of over 500 of the donors. In an earlier analysis of some 590 of the donors, a V segment was called functional when productive rearrangements were above 56.7%, and segregating when the standard deviation between donors exceeded 5%. A statistical classification framework was built to diagnose cytomegalovirus status from the catalog of TCR beta chain sequences. In a later analysis, V and J genes were assigned by comparing TCR nucleotide sequences against IMGT/GENE-DB human TR gene sequences. Using the TCRdist pipeline, a later analysis assigned CDR3 sequences along with most-parsimonious VDJ recombination scenarios. In a later analysis, each TCR beta chain was defined by its CDR3 amino acid sequence together with its V-gene family, and reads lacking a unique V-gene family were excluded. In a later analysis, 450 to 600 highly shared, low-generation-probability nucleotide sequences were removed to address suspected cross-contamination and a sequencing artifact. A later analysis calculated a clonal expansion index for each public chain from normalized within-repertoire ranks of inferred template counts. Generation probabilities in a later analysis came from a VDJ recombination model fitted to out-of-frame rearrangements, and those results were checked against IGoR. A later analysis scored TCR-TCR, TCR-HLA and TCR-CMV co-occurrence with hypergeometric tests, applying a repertoire-size bias correction to TCR pairs. To estimate false discovery rates, a later analysis permuted the HLA or CMV assignments 20 times. In a later analysis, co-occurring TCRs were grouped with DBSCAN, and TCRdist sequence similarity was added when clustering was performed within HLA-allele-positive subsets. Repertoires with fewer than 30,000 or more than 120,000 public chains, plus five repertoires with anomalous nucleotide sharing, were excluded from co-occurrence clustering. In its TCRdb copy, this immuneACCESS table keeps in-frame sequences only and misses some clones. Where compared with another copy, unresolved V genes explain less than half of these, and the others have no known cause. V, J and clone size derive from that table, while D and trimming were established from the DNA sequence. The sample table contains 150,000 to 200,000 clones; only one count was recorded for approximately 86% of them. Of the sample, 0.9% to 1.2% is held by the ten largest clones.

This entry comes from a study of cytomegalovirus exposure and HLA in healthy donors (dated by TCRdb to 2016 to 2017). For the study in its entirety: In an earlier analysis of 587 of the donors, 250 to 350 Gb of sequence data and 120 million or so unique TCR beta sequences from 150 million to 200 million T cells were reported. To decide whether each TCR beta V gene segment behaved as functional or pseudogenic, an earlier analysis of fewer than 750 of the donors relied on high-throughput TCR beta sequencing. The later analysis used no new phenotypic data to find candidate immune exposures, relying instead on TCR beta sequences and their occurrence across donors. The study combined high-throughput TCR immunosequencing, statistical association of individual TCRs with disease status, and machine learning to predict cytomegalovirus infection status. Among roughly 400 genotyped donors of the cohort, an average of around 250,000 unique TCR beta nucleotide sequences was sequenced per donor, of which 15% to 20% were non-productive. Among the approximately 400 genotyped donors, under 90% belonged to the genetic ancestry cluster associated with self-reported Caucasian donors. The study used immunosequencing to profile the T cell repertoires of some 600 subjects and linked those repertoires to cytomegalovirus serostatus. The aim of the study was to test whether cataloging public T cell receptors could identify signatures of past pathogen exposure. Donor age, sex, ethnicity and CMV serostatus were compiled together with the repertoire data. A separate validation cohort of 100 to 150 different subjects was used in addition to the approximately 700-subject first cohort. The number of typed donors differed by locus: about 629-630 for A, B, C, DRB1 and DQB1; some 500 for DQA1; fewer than 610 for DPA1; and 400 to 480 for DPB1. HLA typing covered class I and class II loci at four-digit resolution. All discovery cohort repertoires had been generated on a single sequencing platform. A later genetic analysis took genome-wide SNP genotypes for about three fifths of the 666 donors and used that subset as a discovery cohort. Four to six DR-DQ haplotypes were handled as single units for association and clustering, since linkage in the cohort was strong. To study patterns of TCR occurrence, a later analysis re-analyzed previously published TCR beta repertoires from 550 to 800 donors and added high-resolution HLA genotyping. An early release that covered roughly 600 HLA-typed donors contained approximately 300 gigabases of sequencing data and about 93 million unique TCR sequences. Overall study outcomes, separate from this receptor: HLA typing was unavailable for some donors at each locus, so association tests used only the typed subset. According to the authors, the approach could potentially be generalized to other disease states and immunological phenotypes. Assigning TCR associations to individual alleles was difficult when HLA alleles, especially DR and DQ, strongly co-occurred. Most CMV-associated TCR beta chains appeared to be HLA-restricted in a later analysis, and the HLA associations seemed to be driven largely by CMV exposure. In vitro tests confirmed that a few of the cytomegalovirus-associated TCR beta chains recognize cytomegalovirus antigens. Sequencing depth was assumed to be roughly uniform across donors in the presence/absence analyses, though that assumption may not hold. A cluster of highly shared sequence variants was judged likely to represent a technical artifact of the sequencing pipeline. In an earlier analysis of approximately 590 of the donors, most TCR beta V segments appeared in productive rearrangements about 90% or about 30% of the time, broadly matching IMGT annotations. In a later genetic analysis, a missense DCLRE1C variant was associated with V-gene and J-gene trimming of TCR beta chains, and the association was replicated in an independent cohort. Most TCR sequences were observed very rarely across donors, whereas some public TCRs were present in many individuals. Correlated functional status among segregating V segments might reflect linkage disequilibrium, but an unknown experimental factor could not be ruled out. Cytomegalovirus status was reported to be diagnosed by the classifier with high specificity and sensitivity in both the original and validation cohorts. A further reported finding was that TCR beta sequences accurately predicted the HLA-A and HLA-B alleles for most subjects in the first cohort. The only immune exposure information available for the cohort was CMV serostatus. In a later analysis, HLA-associated TCR beta chains showed more clonal expansion and lower generation probabilities than non-associated chains that were equally common. A later genetic analysis reported fewer N-insertions in productive TCRs among donors in an Asian-associated ancestry cluster than the roughly 720-donor mean. According to a later analysis, parvovirus B19, influenza, CMV and Epstein-Barr virus appeared linked to several top co-occurrence clusters. Some 16 rarely observed V segments, including chromosome 9 orphons, were excluded from the earlier analysis of several hundred of the donors because counts were too low. At a false discovery rate of 0.05, a later analysis linked approximately 18,000 TCR beta sequences to specific HLA alleles. Because the 87-base-pair reads could not distinguish some IMGT-functional V segments, including TRBV6-2 and TRBV6-3, those segments were excluded. In this cohort, only TCR beta chains were sequenced, and detectable features were limited by the absence of alpha or paired-chain data. A total of 164 TCR beta chains were listed by the study as associated with cytomegalovirus. In a later analysis, TCR association rates were found to vary across HLA loci, with the most associated TCRs seen for DRB1 alleles and the fewest for HLA-C alleles.

There are 16 amino acids in the CDR3, from cysteine to phenylalanine inclusive. Only the CDR3 DNA is retained, 48 bases long and in frame from the first base. CDR1 and CDR2 are drawn from the germline V gene (reference sequence): LNHNV, YYDKDF. Deletion took 0 bases off V and 8 bases off J, with a span of 17 bases between the germline ends. In total, 600 or so healthy bone marrow donors made up the cohort. At the time of sampling, every cohort member was nominally healthy, though immune exposures that went unrecorded were likely present. The donor was CMV seronegative and belonged to the group of 380 or so seronegative cohort members. Each donor provided a peripheral blood sample, and peripheral blood mononuclear cells were used for TCR beta sequencing. The Qiagen DNeasy Blood Extraction Kit was used to extract genomic DNA from the blood cell samples.

The sequence was obtained from a boy aged 2 to 10 in good health and CMV-seronegative. The sample comprised PBMCs. The chain is made from TRBV15 and TRBJ2-1; the D region possibly corresponds to TRBD1 (7 bases align). The CDR3 region: CATSRDLIGGGDEQFF. DNA sequence: TGTGCCACCAGCAGAGATTTGATTGGAGGGGGCGATGAGCAGTTCTTC.